This entry lists 18 T cell receptor beta chains sequenced from one sample in a study of regulatory T cells in long-lasting Graves disease. CDR3-region Arm-PCR and iRepertoire HTBI primers produced the TCR beta libraries. TCRdb re-called the multiplex PCR reads through MiXCR, storing one row per CDR3 protein. Of roughly 420,000 distinct CDR3 sequences listed, 12% to 15% are singletons. The time point was: newly diagnosed GD, antithyroid drugs for less than 3 months. PBMC-extracted RNA yielded the TCR library. The same data also went into a second study, on T cells in Graves' hyperthyroidism and ophthalmopathy.

The material sequenced was peripheral blood mononuclear cells (PBMCs), taken at new diagnosis, from a patient treated with antithyroid drugs. These receptors were taken from a woman in her 50s with Graves disease.

This clonotype has only a few counts. The chain has TRBV4-2 and TRBJ2-7, with 10 bases fitting TRBD1. The J segment lost 3 bases and the V segment lost 0 bases, leaving 2 bases of the junction unmatched. Germline V gives CDR1 LGHNA, CDR2 YNFKEQ. There are 15 residues in the CDR3. The DNA for the CDR3 is TGTGCCAGCAGCCAAGAGGGGACAGGGGTCTACGAGCAGTACTTC. Residues: CASSQEGTGVYEQYF.

This clonotype was detected many times. The chain combines TRBV29-1 with TRBJ2-7; D may be TRBD2 (5 bases). V dropped 6 bases and J dropped 4 bases, with 16 bases sitting between them. Germline CDR1 SQVTM, CDR2 ANQGSEA. CDR3 length: 13 amino acids. The CDR3 DNA reads TGCAGCGTCGCTCTAAGCAGCGGTTACGAGCAGTACTTC. This encodes CSVALSSGYEQYF.

This clonotype was seen a handful of times. The chain carries TRBV6-5 and TRBJ2-6, with D unclear. This CDR3 contains 15 residues. Trimming cost V 3 bases and J 0 bases, with 6 bases left between them. Germline V lookup: CDR1 MNHEY, CDR2 SVGAGI. Written as DNA, the CDR3 is TGTGCCAGCAGTTATGCCTTCTCTGGGGCCAACGTCCTGACTTTC. Translated: CASSYAFSGANVLTF.

This clonotype was observed at least ten times. The J gene is TRBJ1-5, the V gene TRBV9; D is ambiguous. Trimming cost V 3 bases and J 3 bases, with 13 bases left between them. The V gene's germline CDR1 is SGDLS and CDR2 YYNGEE. CDR3 size: 15 residues. CDR3 in DNA: TGTGCCAGCAGCGCCCTTGCCGGGATCAATCAGCCCCAGCATTTT. Protein: CASSALAGINQPQHF.

This clonotype showed up just a few times. This chain connects TRBV12-3 or TRBV12-4 to TRBJ2-2, with 12 bases fitting TRBD2. The CDR3 is 19 residues long. With V trimmed by 6 bases and J by 0 bases, 11 bases remained unmatched. CDR3 sequence reads: CASSPPGTSGYTNTGELFF. In nucleotides, the CDR3 is TGTGCCAGCAGCCCTCCTGGGACTAGCGGGTACACGAACACCGGGGAGCTGTTTTTT.

The table lists this clonotype with many counts. The rearrangement joins TRBV7-2 to TRBJ2-3; a possible D gene is TRBD2 (5 bases). CDR1 is SGHTA, CDR2 FQGNSA, per germline. The CDR3 runs 17 residues. Trimming removed 1 base from V and 0 bases from J, with 14 bases in between. The CDR3: CASSLVPSSLSTDTQYF. Here the CDR3 DNA reads TGTGCCAGCAGCTTAGTACCGTCTAGCCTTAGCACAGATACGCAGTATTTT.

The CDR3 is CASSPSGRGSPLHF. The CDR3 DNA sequence: TGTGCCAGCAGTCCCTCAGGCAGGGGTTCACCCCTCCACTTT. V gene TRBV28 combines with J gene TRBJ1-6, with a possible D match to TRBD1 (6 bases). Trimming left V 5 bases short and J 9 bases short, with 14 bases between. The CDR3 length is 14 residues. Germline lookup yields CDR1 MDHEN and CDR2 SYDVKM. Full variable domain (outside the CDR3, taken from reference TRBV28 and TRBJ1-6): DVKVTQSSRYLVKRTGEKVFLECVQDMDHENMFWYRQDPGLGLRLIYFSYDVKMKEKGDIPEGYSVSREKKERFSLILESASTNQTSMYLCASSPSGRGSPLHFGNGTRLTVT.

This clonotype was recorded at least ten times. This chain connects TRBV29-1 to TRBJ1-2, with D hard to call. V was pared by 2 bases and J by 4 bases, with 14 bases between. CDR1 is SQVTM, CDR2 ANQGSEA, per germline. The CDR3 is made up of 14 amino acids. Here the CDR3 DNA reads TGCAGCGTTGAATCTCGGGGAAAGGGCTATGGCTACACCTTC. Its protein is CSVESRGKGYGYTF.

This clonotype was seen repeatedly, ten times or more. The chain couples TRBV10-3 to TRBJ1-1, with 8 bases that match TRBD1. Germline V gives CDR1 ENHRY, CDR2 SYGVKD. This CDR3 is 15 amino acids long. Trimming took 0 bases from V and 12 from J; bases not matched to a gene: 12. The CDR3 here is CAISESRSGQGRPFF. The CDR3 nucleotides are TGTGCCATCAGTGAGTCGAGAAGCGGACAGGGTCGGCCTTTCTTT.

This clonotype has at least ten counts. This chain uses TRBV7-3 with TRBJ2-1; D remains unclear. This CDR3 contains 15 residues. V was shortened by 5 bases and J by 7 bases, with 18 bases between the two germline ends. Germline-derived CDR1 and CDR2 are SGHTA and FQGTGA. The CDR3 is CASSPNLQSPNEQFF. In nucleotides, the CDR3 is TGTGCCAGCAGCCCCAATCTCCAATCCCCAAATGAGCAGTTCTTC.

The sample holds a few counts of this clonotype. The rearrangement uses TRBV11-2 and TRBJ1-2; 7 bases are a match to TRBD1. This CDR3 comprises 15 residues. Germline CDR1 SGHAT, CDR2 FQNNGV. The junction had 5 bases not matched to a gene; V was cut back by 0 bases and J by 4 bases. CDR3 in amino acids: CASSLEGAGGYGYTF. In nucleotides, the CDR3 is TGTGCCAGCAGCTTAGAAGGGGCAGGGGGCTATGGCTACACCTTC.

This clonotype was seen repeatedly, ten times or more. The rearrangement joins TRBV7-8 to TRBJ2-3; D is undetermined. Germline values: CDR1 SGHVS, CDR2 FQNEAQ. CDR3 length: 15 amino acids. The V gene lost 1 base and the J gene lost 4 bases, with 12 bases spanning the gap. CDR3 loop: CASSLEVLDADTQYF. CDR3 bases: TGTGCCAGCAGCTTAGAGGTCCTGGACGCAGATACGCAGTATTTT.

V and J are TRBV7-2 and TRBJ2-5; D gene uncertain. Germline-derived CDR1 and CDR2 are SGHTA and FQGNSA. The CDR3 extends over 12 amino acids. Deletions cut 4 bases from V and 7 bases from J, with 10 bases between. The CDR3 DNA is TGTGCCAGCAGCTCCCGTCGAGGGACCCAGTACTTC. This encodes CASSSRRGTQYF.

V usage is TRBV7-8 and J usage is TRBJ1-6, with 9 bases aligning to TRBD1. J lost 1 base, V lost 4 bases, and 8 bases had no gene match. Germline V gives CDR1 SGHVS, CDR2 FQNEAQ. CDR3 length: 18 residues. The CDR3 spells CASSSEQGASSYNSPLHF. The CDR3 DNA is TGTGCCAGCAGCTCCGAACAGGGGGCGAGTTCCTATAATTCACCCCTCCACTTT.

In regard to this clonotype: This may be a read error, as it is one base from a much larger clone. V and J are TRBV9 and TRBJ2-7; TRBD1 is a possible D gene (5 bases). V was shortened by 4 bases and J by 6 bases, with 17 bases between the two germline ends. This CDR3 has 14 amino acids. Germline values: CDR1 SGDLS, CDR2 YYNGEE. CDR3 amino acids: CASSPRRTRGEQYF. Written as DNA, the CDR3 is TGTGCCAGCAGCCCCCGCCGGACAAGGGGCGAGCAGTACTTC.

This clonotype has just a few counts. This chain uses TRBV18 with TRBJ1-5, with D maybe TRBD1 (5 bases). Trimming pared 6 bases from V and 2 bases from J, leaving 14 bases between. The CDR3 runs to 15 residues. CDR1 and CDR2 from the germline V gene are KGHSH and LQKENI. The CDR3 sequence is CASSRRVDGNQPQHF. The CDR3 DNA reads as TGTGCCAGCTCCCGCAGGGTGGATGGCAATCAGCCCCAGCATTTT.

In this sample, this clonotype turned up many times. This chain uses TRBV7-9 with TRBJ2-7, with a tentative D call TRBD2 (6 bases). V lost 5 bases, J lost 4 bases, and 9 bases lay in between. Germline CDR1 reads SEHNR; CDR2 reads FQNEAQ (reference sequence). The CDR3 consists of 12 residues. The CDR3 protein is CASSPAGYEQYF. The CDR3 nucleotides read TGTGCCAGCAGCCCCGCGGGGTACGAGCAGTACTTC. The full variable domain, completed using reference TRBV7-9 and TRBJ2-7, is DTGVSQNPRHKITKRGQNVTFRCDPISEHNRLYWYRQTLGQGPEFLTYFQNEAQLEKSRLLSDRFSAERPKGSFSTLEIQRTEQGDSAMYLCASSPAGYEQYFGPGTRLTVT.

This clonotype was recorded many times. The chain combines TRBV28 with TRBJ2-7; 14 bases line up with TRBD2. V shed 2 bases and J 3 bases; nucleotides not matched to a gene: 15. From germline, CDR1 is MDHEN and CDR2 SYDVKM. This CDR3 has 20 amino acids. The CDR3, as DNA: TGTGCCAGCAGTTTAGAGACTAGCGGGAGGGCAAGAACTACGGACTACGAGCAGTACTTC. Translation: CASSLETSGRARTTDYEQYF.